The 32 T cell receptor beta chains reported below all come from one sample, sequenced in a study of T cell responses to AZD1222 COVID-19 vaccine. Libraries were prepared by immunoSEQ multiplex PCR; TCRdb keeps only in-frame clonotypes and omits some of them. The table has about 55,000 clones, 80% seen once; the top ten hold 4.5% to 5%. Sequenced material: peripheral blood, taken 28 days after the second AZD1222 dose. These receptors all come from an adult who received the AZD1222 COVID-19 vaccine.

V and J are TRBV5-1 and TRBJ2-1, with D possibly being TRBD1 or TRBD2 (5 bases each). Germline values: CDR1 SGHRS, CDR2 YFSETQ. This CDR3 has 15 amino acids. V was trimmed by 0 bases and J by 8 bases, leaving 15 bases between them. The CDR3 reads CASSLGGVGNYEQFF. CDR3 bases: TGCGCCAGCAGCTTGGGAGGGGTGGGCAATTATGAGCAGTTCTTC.

Concerning this clone itself: A junction end diverges from the germline sequence, so it may reflect a read error. The J gene is TRBJ2-1, the V gene TRBV7-7; no reliable D call. Germline CDR1 and CDR2: SSHAT and FNYEAQ (reference sequence). The CDR3 has 15 residues. DNA of the CDR3: TGTGCTAGCAGCTTAGACGACACTTACTACAATGAGCAGTTCTTC. Protein product: CASSLDDTYYNEQFF.

The chain uses TRBV15 and TRBJ1-6; D is ambiguous. This CDR3 spans 14 amino acids. Germline assignment: CDR1 LNHNV and CDR2 YYDKDF (reference sequence). V dropped 0 bases and J dropped 4 bases, with 4 bases sitting between them. CDR3 nucleotides: TGTGCCACCAGCAGAGACGAGTATAATTCACCCCTCCACTTT. Encoded protein: CATSRDEYNSPLHF.

V and J are TRBV18 and TRBJ2-1; 9 nucleotides match TRBD2. The V gene end was trimmed by 5 bases and the J gene end by 8 bases; junction bases not matched to a gene: 7. This CDR3 region has 14 residues. The germline gives CDR1 KGHSH, CDR2 LQKENI. CDR3 nucleotides: TGTGCCAGCTCATTTCGGACTAGCGTAGATGAGCAGTTCTTC. It is translated as CASSFRTSVDEQFF.

CDR3 protein: CASSYSRASEAFF. As DNA, the CDR3 is TGTGCCAGCAGTTACTCGAGAGCCAGTGAAGCTTTCTTT. V usage is TRBV6-5 and J usage is TRBJ1-1; D gene uncertain. The CDR3 length is 13 residues. Germline V gives CDR1 MNHEY, CDR2 SVGAGI. The V end lost 0 bases, the J end lost 7 bases, and 9 bases lay between the germline ends.

This chain connects TRBV5-6 to TRBJ1-3; TRBD1 might be the D (6 bases). CDR1 SGHDT and CDR2 YYEEEE come from the germline V gene. V was trimmed by 0 bases and J by 4 bases, leaving 17 bases between them. CDR3 length equals 17 residues. The DNA of the CDR3 is TGTGCCAGCAGCTTGGCGGGACACGAAGCGGCGGGAAACACCATATATTTT. Amino acid sequence: CASSLAGHEAAGNTIYF.

The chain employs TRBV29-1 and TRBJ1-2; D might be TRBD1 (5 bases). The CDR3 length is 11 residues. The germline CDR1 and CDR2 sequences are SQVTM and ANQGSEA. V lost 6 bases and J 8 bases, leaving 13 bases between the germline ends. The CDR3 protein is CSVGVQDGYTF. In DNA, the CDR3 is TGCAGCGTGGGGGTCCAGGACGGCTACACCTTC.

The V gene is TRBV30, the J gene TRBJ2-7; D tentatively fits TRBD1 or TRBD2 (5 bases each). The germline V gene encodes CDR1 GTSNPN and CDR2 SVGIG (reference sequence). The ends were cut back, 4 bases at V and 1 base at J, with 8 bases in the middle. CDR3 length: 12 residues. CDR3 in amino acids: CAWMRGSYEQYF. The DNA of the CDR3 is TGTGCCTGGATGAGGGGATCCTACGAGCAGTACTTC.

The J gene is TRBJ2-1, the V gene TRBV7-2; D unresolved. CDR3 size: 18 residues. With 1 base removed from V and 0 bases from J, the gap between germline ends came to 16 bases. CDR1 is SGHTA and CDR2 is FQGNSA in the germline V gene. The CDR3 is CASSLVPLPQHSYNEQFF. The CDR3 DNA is TGTGCCAGCAGCTTAGTCCCTTTACCCCAACACTCCTACAATGAGCAGTTCTTC.

This clone was observed once. The V and J genes are TRBV6-5 and TRBJ1-3; no clear D gene. The germline gives CDR1 MNHEY, CDR2 SVGAGI. V was shortened by 2 bases and J by 0 bases, with 5 bases between the two germline ends. The CDR3 covers 14 residues. Written as DNA, the CDR3 is TGTGCCAGCAGTTACGCGAGCTCTGGAAACACCATATATTTT. Translation gives CASSYASSGNTIYF.

This chain uses TRBV15 with TRBJ1-5, with 9 bases lining up with TRBD1. The CDR3 is made up of 15 amino acids. J was trimmed by 6 bases and V by 5 bases; bases with no gene match: 8. The germline V gene encodes CDR1 LNHNV and CDR2 YYDKDF (reference sequence). The chain's CDR3 is CATSRRDRARQPQHF. CDR3 DNA sequence: TGTGCCACCAGCCGCCGGGACAGGGCACGTCAGCCCCAGCATTTT.

The rearrangement joins TRBV11-2 to TRBJ1-1; D unresolved. Trimming removed 6 bases at V and 4 bases at J, with 18 bases between. The CDR3 is 15 amino acids. The germline V gene encodes CDR1 SGHAT and CDR2 FQNNGV. The CDR3 DNA follows: TGTGCCAGCAGTTTTCGTTCCTCGTTGGGCACTGAAGCTTTCTTT. This translates into CASSFRSSLGTEAFF.

The chain carries TRBV6-5 and TRBJ2-1, with 7 bases that match TRBD1. The length of the CDR3 is 15 residues. The germline gives CDR1 MNHEY, CDR2 SVGAGI. Unmatched junction bases numbered 9, after V lost 5 bases and J lost 5 bases. In DNA form, the CDR3 reads TGTGCCAGCAGTCAGAGACAGGGTCTCGACAATGAGCAGTTCTTC. It yields the protein CASSQRQGLDNEQFF.

The J gene is TRBJ1-1, the V gene TRBV28, with no clear D. The CDR3 runs 13 residues. Trimming left V 5 bases short and J 7 bases short, with 14 bases between. CDR1 is MDHEN, CDR2 SYDVKM, per germline. The CDR3 DNA sequence: TGTGCCAGCAGTCCCCTTGATGAGGGTGAAGCTTTCTTT. Translating gives CASSPLDEGEAFF. Together with reference TRBV28 and TRBJ1-1, the CDR3 gives the full variable domain: DVKVTQSSRYLVKRTGEKVFLECVQDMDHENMFWYRQDPGLGLRLIYFSYDVKMKEKGDIPEGYSVSREKKERFSLILESASTNQTSMYLCASSPLDEGEAFFGQGTRLTVV.

The rearrangement uses TRBV10-1 and TRBJ2-5; D tentatively reads TRBD1 or TRBD2 (5 bases each). CDR1 WNHNN and CDR2 SYGVQD come from the germline V gene (reference sequence). V lost 0 bases and J lost 2, with 10 bases in between. This CDR3 spans 15 amino acids. CDR3 bases: TGCGCCAGCAGTGAGTCCCAGGGACGGCAAGAGACCCAGTACTTC. Translation gives CASSESQGRQETQYF.

This chain uses TRBV21-1 with TRBJ1-5. TRBV21-1 is a pseudogene locus. CDR3 length equals 17 residues. The CDR3 reads CASSRLLGIIGNQPQHF. DNA of the CDR3: TGTGCCAGCAGCAGATTACTTGGGATTATCGGCAATCAGCCCCAGCATTTT.

The chain has TRBV19 and TRBJ1-2; D remains ambiguous. The CDR3 has 15 amino acids. Between the trimmed V and J ends, which lost 4 bases and 0 bases, there was a span of 12 bases. Per germline, CDR1 LNHDA and CDR2 SQIVND (reference sequence). CDR3 nucleotides: TGTGCCAGTAGTACACCGACTGGGACTAACTATGGCTACACCTTC. Translating it yields CASSTPTGTNYGYTF.

J is TRBJ2-5 and V is TRBV29-1; 9 nucleotides agree with TRBD2. V lost 5 bases to trimming and J lost 6 bases; unmatched junction nucleotides: 10. Germline V gene data show CDR1 as SQVTM and CDR2 as ANQGSEA. The CDR3 contains 14 residues. The CDR3 DNA follows: TGCAGCGTTCGAGCGGGGGGCGCGGGAAAGACCCAGTACTTC. Translated: CSVRAGGAGKTQYF.

This clone is categorized as medium-sized. V and J are TRBV27 and TRBJ1-3, with 8 bases lining up with TRBD1. This CDR3 region has 15 residues. CDR1 is MNHEY and CDR2 is SMNVEV in the germline V gene (reference sequence). Trimming took 4 bases from V and 1 from J; bases not matched to a gene: 3. This CDR3 is CASSYRGTSGNTIYF. In DNA, the CDR3 is TGTGCCAGCAGTTACAGGGGGACTTCTGGAAACACCATATATTTT.

V is TRBV5-1 and J is TRBJ2-3, with 8 nucleotides matching TRBD2. Germline V gene lookup returns CDR1 SGHRS and CDR2 YFSETQ. Germline trimming cut 1 base from V and 0 bases from J; bases unmatched to any gene: 4. The CDR3 has 16 residues. This CDR3 reads CASSLSGGPSTDTQYF. CDR3 coding DNA: TGCGCCAGCAGCTTGAGCGGGGGACCTAGCACAGATACGCAGTATTTT.

In this sample, this clone turned up a few times. This chain connects TRBV4-1 to TRBJ1-2; D call uncertain. The germline V and J ends were trimmed by 0 bases and 0 bases, with 11 bases remaining between them. Germline-derived CDR1 and CDR2 are MGHRA and YSYEKL. The CDR3 runs to 16 residues. The CDR3 bases are TGCGCCAGCAGCCAAGAAGTTGCGTCAGCTAACTATGGCTACACCTTC. Its translation: CASSQEVASANYGYTF.

This clone was picked up one time. The chain joins TRBV4-1 to TRBJ1-4, with TRBD1 matching over 9 bases. Germline V gene lookup returns CDR1 MGHRA and CDR2 YSYEKL. V shed 2 bases and J 0 bases; nucleotides not matched to a gene: 7. The CDR3 loop spans 18 amino acids. CDR3 amino acids: CASSQLPGQGSTNEKLFF. The CDR3 DNA follows: TGCGCCAGCAGCCAACTCCCGGGACAGGGTTCAACTAATGAAAAACTGTTTTTT.

The chain couples TRBV5-4 to TRBJ2-1; the match to TRBD2 covers 8 bases. The CDR3 totals 16 residues. V lost 4 bases and J lost 7; bases outside the gene matches: 13. Germline CDR1 SGHNT, CDR2 YYREEE (reference sequence). DNA for the CDR3: TGTGCCAGCAGCCCGGGTGGGACTAGTCCCCTAAATGAGCAGTTCTTC. Amino acids: CASSPGGTSPLNEQFF.

The V call is TRBV24-1, the J call TRBJ1-5, with D possibly TRBD1 on 5 matching bases. This CDR3 region has 13 residues. The V gene's germline CDR1 is KGHDR and CDR2 SFDVKD. Deletions cut 5 bases from V and 5 bases from J, with 9 bases between. CDR3 loop: CATSAGSDQPQHF. DNA of the CDR3: TGTGCCACCAGTGCAGGGTCGGATCAGCCCCAGCATTTT.

The chain couples TRBV29-1 to TRBJ2-7, with D possibly being TRBD1 (5 bases). V lost 4 bases to trimming and J lost 4 bases, with 14 bases between them. Per germline, CDR1 SQVTM and CDR2 ANQGSEA. The CDR3 extends over 13 amino acids. The CDR3 DNA reads as TGCAGCGTTGGAGCAGGGATGGGTTACGAGCAGTACTTC. This encodes CSVGAGMGYEQYF.

The V gene is TRBV1, the J gene TRBJ2-7; the tabulated D call, TRBD2, remains unverified against the DNA. TRBV1 is marked as a pseudogene. This CDR3 contains 19 residues. CDR3 nucleotide sequence: TGCACCAGCAGCCAACCCATGATCGCGGGACTAGGGAACTTCTACGAGCAGTACGTC. It specifies CTSSQPMIAGLGNFYEQYV.

This clone was seen once. The chain recombines TRBV5-1 with TRBJ2-7; perhaps TRBD2 as D (5 bases). The V gene lost 4 bases and the J gene lost 4 bases, with 9 bases spanning the gap. The germline CDR1 and CDR2 sequences are SGHRS and YFSETQ. The CDR3 has 12 amino acids. CDR3: CASSRWEYEQYF. In nucleotides, the CDR3 is TGCGCCAGCAGCCGCTGGGAGTACGAGCAGTACTTC.

V usage is TRBV5-1 and J usage is TRBJ1-2; perhaps TRBD1 as D (6 bases). Germline CDR1 is SGHRS and CDR2 is YFSETQ. Trimming removed 0 bases at V and 2 bases at J, with 11 bases between. The CDR3 is 15 residues long. The CDR3 coding sequence is TGCGCCAGCAGCTTGGCCCAGGGGTCCAACTATGGCTACACCTTC. It encodes CASSLAQGSNYGYTF.

J is TRBJ2-7 and V is TRBV28, with TRBD1 as a possible D gene (5 bases). This CDR3 contains 16 residues. From germline, CDR1 is MDHEN and CDR2 SYDVKM. Trimming shortened V by 5 bases and J by 2 bases, and 19 bases separated the two germline ends. CDR3 protein: CASSPTRQITPYEQYF. CDR3 bases: TGTGCCAGCAGTCCCACTCGACAGATAACACCCTACGAGCAGTACTTC.

The J gene is TRBJ1-5, the V gene TRBV2; TRBD1 might be the D (6 bases). The CDR3 runs to 14 residues. CDR1 is SNHLY, CDR2 FYNNEI, per germline. Trimming pared 4 bases from V and 3 bases from J, leaving 10 bases between. This chain's CDR3 is CASSGWTDNQPQHF. The CDR3 coding sequence is TGTGCCAGCAGTGGGTGGACAGACAATCAGCCCCAGCATTTT. Looking up the rest from reference TRBV2 and TRBJ1-5 gives the full variable domain: EPEVTQTPSHQVTQMGQEVILRCVPISNHLYFYWYRQILGQKVEFLVSFYNNEISEKSEIFDDQFSVERPDGSNFTLKIRSTKLEDSAMYFCASSGWTDNQPQHFGDGTRLSIL.

Only one count was recorded for this clone. The rearrangement joins TRBV5-1 to TRBJ1-1; D remains ambiguous. V was cut by 6 bases and J by 10 bases, with 22 bases left in between. In germline, CDR1 is SGHRS, CDR2 YFSETQ. The CDR3 length is 14 residues. The CDR3 spells CASTRPGSGSVAFF. CDR3 DNA sequence: TGCGCCAGCACCAGGCCAGGCTCGGGCTCGGTAGCTTTCTTT.

The chain joins TRBV11-2 to TRBJ2-7; TRBD2 might be the D (6 bases). CDR1 SGHAT and CDR2 FQNNGV come from the germline V gene. Between the trimmed V and J ends, which lost 2 bases and 3 bases, there was a span of 17 bases. This CDR3 spans 16 amino acids. The chain's CDR3 is CASSLFGGIFIYEQYF. The CDR3 nucleotides are TGTGCCAGCAGCTTATTCGGCGGGATCTTCATCTACGAGCAGTACTTC.